One sample yielded the 15 T cell receptor beta chains listed below, sequenced in a study of regulatory T cells in long-lasting Graves disease. HTBI primers from iRepertoire and Arm-PCR of CDR3 regions yielded the TCR beta libraries. TCRdb re-analysed the multiplex PCR reads in MiXCR, keeping a single row per CDR3 protein. The sample holds about 430,000 distinct CDR3 sequences; around 20% are singletons and the top ten take 13% to 15%. Time point here: persistent/refractory GD, antithyroid drugs over 5 years with positive TRAb. Extracted RNA from PBMCs served as the source of the TCR library. Material: peripheral blood mononuclear cells (PBMCs), obtained when the disease was refractory, from a patient treated with antithyroid drugs. The receptors come from a female donor with Graves disease.

V and J are TRBV5-1 and TRBJ1-6; 9 bases fit TRBD1. Germline V lookup: CDR1 SGHRS, CDR2 YFSETQ. J was trimmed by 9 bases and V by 4 bases; bases with no gene match: 5. The CDR3 extends over 14 amino acids. The chain's CDR3 is CASSPTGGGSPLHF. CDR3 nucleotides: TGCGCCAGCAGCCCAACAGGGGGCGGTTCACCCCTCCACTTT.

Of note for this clonotype: This clone may be a read error of a much larger clone one base away. The rearrangement links TRBV6-1 to TRBJ2-7; 10 positions agree with TRBD1. The ends lost 4 bases at V and 5 bases at J; junction bases unmatched: 5. Germline V gives CDR1 MNHNS, CDR2 SASEGT. The CDR3 sequence is 14 residues long. Here the CDR3 reads CASSAMGQGNEQYF. The CDR3 DNA sequence: TGTGCCAGCAGTGCGATGGGACAGGGGAACGAGCAGTACTTC.

The count of this clonotype is one. A clone one base away is much larger, so this may be a read error. This sequence joins TRBV28 and TRBJ1-2, with D uncertain. V was cut by 5 bases and J by 8 bases, with 12 bases left in between. CDR3 size: 12 residues. Germline CDR1 and CDR2: MDHEN and SYDVKM. The CDR3 DNA sequence: TGTGCCAGCAGTCCATGGAAGGCGGGCTACACCTTC. This translates into CASSPWKAGYTF.

The chain recombines TRBV5-5 with TRBJ2-7; 8 nucleotides agree with TRBD2. This CDR3 is built from 14 residues. The germline V gene has CDR1 SGHKS and CDR2 YYEKEE (reference sequence). With 4 bases clipped from V and 2 bases from J, the junction kept 5 bases outside the gene matches. Here the CDR3 DNA reads TGTGCCAGCAGCACGGGACTAGTTCCCTACGAGCAGTACTTC. Translation: CASSTGLVPYEQYF.

The chain joins TRBV2 to TRBJ2-1; 7 positions match TRBD2. Germline lookup yields CDR1 SNHLY and CDR2 FYNNEI. The ends lost 10 bases at V and 2 bases at J; junction bases unmatched: 8. This CDR3 is 14 amino acids long. The CDR3, as DNA: TGTGCCACAGGGCCGAGCGGGACCTACAATGAGCAGTTCTTC. Its translation: CATGPSGTYNEQFF.

This clonotype was counted only a few times. The chain carries TRBV29-1 and TRBJ1-5, with a possible D match to TRBD1 (6 bases). The CDR3 contains 13 residues. Trimming took 4 bases from V and 9 from J, leaving 16 bases between them. From germline, CDR1 is SQVTM and CDR2 ANQGSEA. This chain's CDR3 is CSVGQAPRGPQHF. CDR3 bases: TGCAGCGTTGGACAGGCCCCACGGGGGCCCCAGCATTTT. The whole variable domain, filled in from reference TRBV29-1 and TRBJ1-5, reads SAVISQKPSRDICQRGTSLTIQCQVDSQVTMMFWYRQQPGQSLTLIATANQGSEATYESGFVIDKFPISRPNLTFSTLTVSNMSPEDSSIYLCSVGQAPRGPQHFGDGTRLSIL.

This clonotype was counted at least ten times. CDR3 region: CASSLTGSETQYF. In DNA, the CDR3 is TGTGCCAGCAGCTTAACGGGGAGCGAGACCCAGTACTTC. V usage is TRBV7-3 and J usage is TRBJ2-5; possibly TRBD2 for D (5 bases). Germline assignment: CDR1 SGHTA and CDR2 FQGTGA. Trimming took 0 bases from V and 5 from J, leaving 7 bases between them. The CDR3 extends over 13 amino acids. Full variable domain (rest looked up from reference TRBV7-3 and TRBJ2-5): GAGVSQTPSNKVTEKGKYVELRCDPISGHTALYWYRQSLGQGPEFLIYFQGTGAADDSGLPNDRFFAVRPEGSVSTLKIQRTERGDSAVYLCASSLTGSETQYFGPGTRLLVL.

The chain uses TRBV6-1 and TRBJ1-5, with a possible D match to TRBD1 (5 bases). Trimming cost V 5 bases and J 5 bases, with 19 bases left between them. This CDR3 region has 16 residues. CDR1 and CDR2 (germline): MNHNS, SASEGT. This CDR3 reads CASSTSGTDFDQPQHF. CDR3 in DNA: TGTGCCAGCAGTACTTCCGGGACGGACTTCGATCAGCCCCAGCATTTT.

The V call is TRBV6-2 or TRBV6-3, the J call TRBJ2-7; D might be TRBD2 (6 bases). V was clipped by 4 bases and J by 5 bases, with 9 bases between them. The CDR3 is 12 amino acids. Germline loops: CDR1 MNHEY, CDR2 SVGEGT. Here the CDR3 reads CASSSTSNEQYF. The CDR3 coding sequence is TGTGCCAGCAGTTCTACTAGCAACGAGCAGTACTTC.

The chain combines TRBV5-8 with TRBJ1-5; 8 bases match TRBD1. The CDR3 runs 15 residues. With V trimmed by 5 bases and J by 3 bases, 7 bases remained unmatched. CDR1 is SGHTS, CDR2 YDEGEE, per germline. CDR3: CASSLTGAINQPQHF. CDR3 bases: TGTGCCAGCAGTTTGACAGGGGCCATCAATCAGCCCCAGCATTTT.

This clonotype was picked up one time. J is TRBJ1-3 and V is TRBV7-3, with 8 positions matching TRBD1. CDR3 length equals 17 residues. V trimming: 1 base; J trimming: 2 bases; junction bases outside the gene matches: 7. Germline V gene lookup returns CDR1 SGHTA and CDR2 FQGTGA. The CDR3 sequence: CASSLKGTRGPGNTIYF. The CDR3, as DNA: TGTGCCAGCAGCTTAAAGGGAACCAGGGGGCCTGGAAACACCATATATTTT.

This clonotype was observed a few times. The chain joins TRBV6-1 to TRBJ1-6; D ambiguous. CDR3 size: 16 residues. V was clipped by 5 bases and J by 9 bases, with 20 bases between them. Germline V CDR1 and CDR2: MNHNS, SASEGT. The CDR3 sequence: CASSPVRPNGISPLHF. DNA of the CDR3: TGTGCCAGCAGTCCGGTCAGGCCCAACGGGATTTCACCCCTCCACTTT.

This clonotype was picked up a small number of times. V and J are TRBV30 and TRBJ2-7; TRBD1 matches 7 bases. Losses at the gene ends were 2 bases for V and 1 base for J; bases not matched to a gene: 5. The CDR3 covers 14 residues. Germline lookup yields CDR1 GTSNPN and CDR2 SVGIG (reference sequence). The CDR3 reads CAWSPGTVSYEQYF. The CDR3 bases are TGTGCCTGGAGTCCAGGGACAGTTTCCTACGAGCAGTACTTC.

In this sample, this clonotype turned up many times. This chain connects TRBV28 to TRBJ2-5; D might be TRBD2 (5 bases). This CDR3 region has 14 residues. The germline CDR1 and CDR2 sequences are MDHEN and SYDVKM. V dropped 2 bases and J dropped 0 bases, with 7 bases sitting between them. CDR3 sequence reads: CASSLREYQETQYF. DNA of the CDR3: TGTGCCAGCAGTTTAAGGGAGTACCAAGAGACCCAGTACTTC.

This clonotype was detected ten times or more. The rearrangement links TRBV11-2 to TRBJ2-5; D is undetermined. Germline lookup yields CDR1 SGHAT and CDR2 FQNNGV. This CDR3 is 15 amino acids long. Trimming took 5 bases from V and 1 from J, leaving 14 bases between them. The CDR3 reads CASSPQIVGQETQYF. As DNA, the CDR3 is TGTGCCAGCAGCCCACAGATAGTAGGCCAAGAGACCCAGTACTTC. The variable domain in full, with the rest retrieved from reference TRBV11-2 and TRBJ2-5, is EAGVAQSPRYKIIEKRQSVAFWCNPISGHATLYWYQQILGQGPKLLIQFQNNGVVDDSQLPKDRFSAERLKGVDSTLKIQPAKLEDSAVYLCASSPQIVGQETQYFGPGTRLLVL.